Listed below are T cell receptor beta chains from one sample, sequenced in a study of T-cell reconstitution after alpha-beta-depleted transplantation in children. Each CDR3 protein is one row after TCRdb ran MiXCR on the PCR reads. In the table there are about 340,000 distinct CDR3 sequences, about a tenth of which are singletons. Sequenced material: PBMCs from the stem cell graft donor, taken from the stem cell graft. The receptors stem from a human donor who donated a stem cell graft to a child with acute lymphoblastic leukemia. Both conserved end residues are part of each CDR3. D genes are given only for firm matches. Where a row states a size, it is once, few, many or the class of an expanded clone; other rows omit it.

abundance: few
d_gene: NA
j_gene: TRBJ2-7
v_gene: TRBV7-9
CDR3aa: CASSHSGSEYEQYF
CDR3nt: TGTGCCAGCAGCCATAGCGGCAGCGAGTACGAGCAGTACTTC

abundance: NA
d_gene: NA
j_gene: TRBJ2-7
v_gene: TRBV12-3/TRBV12-4
CDR3aa: CASSFGVGGHEQYF
CDR3nt: TGTGCCAGCAGTTTTGGGGTGGGGGGCCACGAGCAGTACTTC

abundance: NA
d_gene: NA
j_gene: TRBJ2-7
v_gene: TRBV20-1
CDR3aa: CSAKLRGGGTYEQYF
CDR3nt: TGCAGTGCGAAACTTCGGGGAGGGGGCACCTACGAGCAGTACTTC

abundance: NA
d_gene: NA
j_gene: TRBJ1-2
v_gene: TRBV15
CDR3aa: CATSRDAGAYGYTF
CDR3nt: TGTGCCACCAGCAGAGACGCCGGAGCCTATGGCTACACCTTC

abundance: NA
d_gene: NA
j_gene: TRBJ1-4
v_gene: TRBV20-1
CDR3aa: CSARFGTRGEKLFF
CDR3nt: TGCAGTGCTAGGTTCGGGACCCGAGGTGAAAAACTGTTTTTT

abundance: few
d_gene: NA
j_gene: TRBJ2-4
v_gene: TRBV7-2
CDR3aa: CASSRDILAKNIQYF
CDR3nt: TGTGCCAGCAGCAGGGACATCCTAGCCAAAAACATTCAGTACTTC

abundance: few
d_gene: TRBD2
j_gene: TRBJ2-7
v_gene: TRBV7-8
CDR3aa: CASSLAGLAGYEQYF
CDR3nt: TGTGCCAGCAGCTTAGCGGGGCTAGCGGGCTACGAGCAGTACTTC

abundance: NA
d_gene: NA
j_gene: TRBJ2-2
v_gene: TRBV5-1
CDR3aa: CASSWWTITDTGELFF
CDR3nt: TGCGCCAGCAGCTGGTGGACTATCACGGACACCGGGGAGCTGTTTTTT

abundance: few
d_gene: TRBD1
j_gene: TRBJ2-5
v_gene: TRBV7-9
CDR3aa: CASSLGQDHQETQYF
CDR3nt: TGTGCCAGCAGCCTGGGACAGGACCACCAAGAGACCCAGTACTTC

abundance: few
d_gene: NA
j_gene: TRBJ1-2
v_gene: TRBV6-5
CDR3aa: CASSDTYGYTF
CDR3nt: TGTGCCAGCTCGGACACTTATGGCTACACCTTC

abundance: many
d_gene: TRBD2
j_gene: TRBJ2-1
v_gene: TRBV6-2/TRBV6-3
CDR3aa: CASSSRQVTTSGSRKRAEQFF
CDR3nt: TGTGCCAGCAGTTCCCGACAGGTGACGACTAGCGGGAGTAGAAAGCGGGCTGAGCAGTTCTTC

abundance: NA
d_gene: NA
j_gene: TRBJ2-1
v_gene: TRBV28
CDR3aa: CASTYSGSSYNEQFF
CDR3nt: TGTGCCAGCACCTATAGCGGAAGCTCCTACAATGAGCAGTTCTTC

abundance: many
d_gene: NA
j_gene: TRBJ2-5
v_gene: TRBV7-2
CDR3aa: CASSLGSNFAPETQYF
CDR3nt: TGTGCCAGCAGCTTAGGGTCCAACTTCGCGCCGGAGACCCAGTACTTC

abundance: many
d_gene: NA
j_gene: TRBJ2-3
v_gene: TRBV25-1
CDR3aa: CASSEWKGSTDTQYF
CDR3nt: TGTGCCAGCAGTGAATGGAAGGGGAGCACAGATACGCAGTATTTT

abundance: many
d_gene: TRBD1
j_gene: TRBJ1-2
v_gene: TRBV5-1
CDR3aa: CASSQDRAYYGYTF
CDR3nt: TGCGCCAGCAGCCAGGACAGGGCCTACTATGGCTACACCTTC

abundance: few
d_gene: TRBD2
j_gene: TRBJ2-5
v_gene: TRBV25-1
CDR3aa: CASSTAGLAGLETQYF
CDR3nt: TGTGCCAGCAGTACCGCGGGACTAGCGGGATTAGAGACCCAGTACTTC

abundance: NA
d_gene: NA
j_gene: TRBJ1-3
v_gene: TRBV4-1
CDR3aa: CASSQVGNSGNTIYF
CDR3nt: TGCGCCAGCAGCCAAGTTGGGAACTCTGGAAACACCATATATTTT

abundance: NA
d_gene: NA
j_gene: TRBJ1-5
v_gene: TRBV12-3/TRBV12-4
CDR3aa: CASSWDRNNQPQHF
CDR3nt: TGTGCCAGCAGTTGGGACCGAAACAATCAGCCCCAGCATTTT

abundance: NA
d_gene: NA
j_gene: TRBJ2-7
v_gene: TRBV6-5
CDR3aa: CASSYSGSLNEQYF
CDR3nt: TGTGCCAGCAGTTACTCAGGGTCTCTTAACGAGCAGTACTTC

abundance: NA
d_gene: TRBD2
j_gene: TRBJ2-7
v_gene: TRBV28
CDR3aa: CASSLSQILAGEGGWHDEQYF
CDR3nt: TGTGCCAGCAGTTTATCGCAGATCTTAGCGGGAGAAGGGGGGTGGCACGACGAGCAGTACTTC

abundance: NA
d_gene: TRBD2
j_gene: TRBJ2-5
v_gene: TRBV20-1
CDR3aa: CSATPLAGDGETQYF
CDR3nt: TGCAGTGCTACCCCCTTAGCGGGAGATGGCGAGACCCAGTACTTC

abundance: NA
d_gene: TRBD1
j_gene: TRBJ2-1
v_gene: TRBV7-9
CDR3aa: CASSGRQGYNEQFF
CDR3nt: TGTGCCAGCAGCGGGCGACAGGGGTACAATGAGCAGTTCTTC

abundance: few
d_gene: TRBD2
j_gene: TRBJ2-3
v_gene: TRBV20-1
CDR3aa: CSAYTSGSTTHTDTQYF
CDR3nt: TGCAGTGCGTATACTAGCGGGAGCACGACTCACACAGATACGCAGTATTTT

abundance: few
d_gene: TRBD1
j_gene: TRBJ1-5
v_gene: TRBV28
CDR3aa: CASRIPGQAHQPQHF
CDR3nt: TGTGCCAGCAGAATACCGGGACAGGCTCATCAGCCCCAGCATTTT

abundance: few
d_gene: NA
j_gene: TRBJ2-7
v_gene: TRBV5-1
CDR3aa: CASSLVQLSRSSYEQYF
CDR3nt: TGCGCCAGCAGCTTGGTCCAACTGTCTAGGAGCTCCTACGAGCAGTACTTC

abundance: NA
d_gene: NA
j_gene: TRBJ2-1
v_gene: TRBV28
CDR3aa: CASSLGYGSSYNEQFF
CDR3nt: TGTGCCAGCAGTTTGGGCTACGGGAGCTCCTACAATGAGCAGTTCTTC

abundance: NA
d_gene: NA
j_gene: TRBJ1-5
v_gene: TRBV2
CDR3aa: CASSETGGNQPQHF
CDR3nt: TGTGCCAGCAGTGAAACTGGGGGGAATCAGCCCCAGCATTTT

abundance: NA
d_gene: NA
j_gene: TRBJ1-2
v_gene: TRBV20-1
CDR3aa: CSARPVTYGYTF
CDR3nt: TGCAGTGCTAGACCGGTCACCTATGGCTACACCTTC

abundance: NA
d_gene: NA
j_gene: TRBJ2-5
v_gene: TRBV4-2
CDR3aa: CASSQEDPDETQYF
CDR3nt: TGTGCCAGCAGCCAAGAGGACCCGGATGAGACCCAGTACTTC

abundance: NA
d_gene: TRBD1
j_gene: TRBJ1-4
v_gene: TRBV7-9
CDR3aa: CASSILTGGYEKLFF
CDR3nt: TGTGCCAGCAGCATTCTGACAGGGGGCTATGAAAAACTGTTTTTT

abundance: NA
d_gene: NA
j_gene: TRBJ2-2
v_gene: TRBV5-1
CDR3aa: CASSLEGIEFITGELFF
CDR3nt: TGCGCCAGCAGCTTGGAAGGCATAGAATTTATAACCGGGGAGCTGTTTTTT

abundance: NA
d_gene: NA
j_gene: TRBJ2-1
v_gene: TRBV20-1
CDR3aa: CSAPRGSGTIYNEQFF
CDR3nt: TGCAGTGCTCCCCGGGGGAGCGGGACAATCTACAATGAGCAGTTCTTC

abundance: NA
d_gene: TRBD1
j_gene: TRBJ2-1
v_gene: TRBV20-1
CDR3aa: CSASQWDRAGNEQFF
CDR3nt: TGCAGTGCTAGTCAGTGGGACAGGGCAGGCAATGAGCAGTTCTTC

abundance: NA
d_gene: NA
j_gene: TRBJ1-2
v_gene: TRBV6-5
CDR3aa: CASSYSFGGPNLSGYTF
CDR3nt: TGTGCCAGCAGTTACTCATTCGGGGGGCCAAATCTATCTGGCTACACCTTC

abundance: many
d_gene: NA
j_gene: TRBJ2-1
v_gene: TRBV7-9
CDR3aa: CASSLGWSNNEQFF
CDR3nt: TGTGCCAGCAGCTTAGGGTGGTCCAACAATGAGCAGTTCTTC

abundance: many
d_gene: TRBD1
j_gene: TRBJ2-7
v_gene: TRBV12-3/TRBV12-4
CDR3aa: CASSPDRETSYEQYF
CDR3nt: TGTGCCAGCAGTCCTGACAGGGAAACATCCTACGAGCAGTACTTC

abundance: few
d_gene: NA
j_gene: TRBJ2-7
v_gene: TRBV5-1
CDR3aa: CASSNAGEGAYEQYF
CDR3nt: TGCGCCAGCAGCAACGCCGGGGAGGGGGCCTACGAGCAGTACTTC

abundance: once
d_gene: NA
j_gene: TRBJ2-7
v_gene: TRBV7-9
CDR3aa: CASSGTGEGSYEQYF
CDR3nt: TGTGCCAGCAGCGGAACGGGAGAGGGGAGCTACGAGCAGTACTTC

abundance: few
d_gene: TRBD1
j_gene: TRBJ2-1
v_gene: TRBV27
CDR3aa: CASSNRDREDNEQFF
CDR3nt: TGTGCCAGCAGTAACCGGGACAGGGAGGACAATGAGCAGTTCTTC

abundance: many
d_gene: TRBD2
j_gene: TRBJ2-7
v_gene: TRBV6-1
CDR3aa: CASRATSESYEQYF
CDR3nt: TGTGCCAGCAGGGCGACTAGCGAGAGCTACGAGCAGTACTTC

abundance: few
d_gene: NA
j_gene: TRBJ2-7
v_gene: TRBV6-2/TRBV6-3
CDR3aa: CASSSREPGTQYF
CDR3nt: TGTGCCAGCAGTTCCCGTGAGCCCGGGACTCAGTACTTC

abundance: NA
d_gene: NA
j_gene: TRBJ1-5
v_gene: TRBV7-2
CDR3aa: CASSPDGIGGNQPQHF
CDR3nt: TGTGCCAGCAGCCCGGACGGTATAGGGGGCAATCAGCCCCAGCATTTT

abundance: few
d_gene: TRBD1
j_gene: TRBJ2-3
v_gene: TRBV5-1
CDR3aa: CASSFGQGEDTQYF
CDR3nt: TGCGCCAGCAGCTTCGGACAGGGAGAAGATACGCAGTATTTT

abundance: NA
d_gene: TRBD1
j_gene: TRBJ1-1
v_gene: TRBV28
CDR3aa: CASSSLKQGMNTEAFF
CDR3nt: TGTGCCAGCAGTTCCCTAAAACAGGGGATGAACACTGAAGCTTTCTTT

abundance: many
d_gene: TRBD2
j_gene: TRBJ2-1
v_gene: TRBV7-9
CDR3aa: CASSDGLAVYDEQFF
CDR3nt: TGTGCCAGCAGTGACGGACTAGCGGTCTACGATGAGCAGTTCTTC